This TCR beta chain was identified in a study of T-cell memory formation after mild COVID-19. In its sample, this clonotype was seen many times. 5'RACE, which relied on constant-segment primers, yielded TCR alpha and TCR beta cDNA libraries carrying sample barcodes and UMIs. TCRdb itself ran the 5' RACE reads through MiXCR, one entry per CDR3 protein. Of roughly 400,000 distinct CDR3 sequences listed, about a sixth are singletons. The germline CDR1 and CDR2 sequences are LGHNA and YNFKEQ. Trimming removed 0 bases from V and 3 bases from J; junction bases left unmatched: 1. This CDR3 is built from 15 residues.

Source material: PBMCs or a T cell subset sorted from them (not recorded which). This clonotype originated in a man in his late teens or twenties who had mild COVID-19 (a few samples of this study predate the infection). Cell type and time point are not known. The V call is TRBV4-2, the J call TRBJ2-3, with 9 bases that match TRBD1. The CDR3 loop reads CASSQDGQGTDTQYF. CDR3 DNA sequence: TGTGCCAGCAGCCAAGATGGACAGGGGACAGATACGCAGTATTTT.